This T cell receptor (beta chain) was documented in a study of PD-1 blockade in classical Hodgkin lymphoma. Study-level information: Intravenous infusions of nivolumab 3 mg/kg reached patients every 2 weeks. The study, taken as a whole, reports: Later analyses included only patients treated at least 1 year post-ASCT. CD4+ TCR diversity, unlike CD8+, climbed significantly by C4D1. Newly diagnosed patients reportedly trailed healthy donors in baseline TCR diversity.

J gave up 4 bases and V 0 bases, and 5 bases lay outside the gene matches. The CDR3 has 15 residues. CDR1 is MNHEY and CDR2 is SMNVEV in the germline V gene (reference sequence). This clone showed up just a few times. Its specificity is not known. Regarding time point: cycle 4 day 1 (C4D1), after five to seven weeks of nivolumab. Each patient relapsed following autologous stem cell transplantation, and prior brentuximab vedotin exposure differed. The protocol was immunoSEQ multiplex PCR, while the TCRdb copy is restricted to in-frame clones and leaves out a portion. The sample includes about 27,000 clones, around three quarters seen only once; the top ten take around 3.3%.

The clonotype comes from a human donor with classical Hodgkin lymphoma. The sequences come from peripheral blood mononuclear cells (PBMCs), collected before the fourth cycle of nivolumab. The V and J genes are TRBV27 and TRBJ1-2, with 7 bases lining up with TRBD1. The CDR3 DNA follows: TGTGCCAGCAGTTTATCTGCAGGGGGGATCTATGGCTACACCTTC. Its translation: CASSLSAGGIYGYTF.